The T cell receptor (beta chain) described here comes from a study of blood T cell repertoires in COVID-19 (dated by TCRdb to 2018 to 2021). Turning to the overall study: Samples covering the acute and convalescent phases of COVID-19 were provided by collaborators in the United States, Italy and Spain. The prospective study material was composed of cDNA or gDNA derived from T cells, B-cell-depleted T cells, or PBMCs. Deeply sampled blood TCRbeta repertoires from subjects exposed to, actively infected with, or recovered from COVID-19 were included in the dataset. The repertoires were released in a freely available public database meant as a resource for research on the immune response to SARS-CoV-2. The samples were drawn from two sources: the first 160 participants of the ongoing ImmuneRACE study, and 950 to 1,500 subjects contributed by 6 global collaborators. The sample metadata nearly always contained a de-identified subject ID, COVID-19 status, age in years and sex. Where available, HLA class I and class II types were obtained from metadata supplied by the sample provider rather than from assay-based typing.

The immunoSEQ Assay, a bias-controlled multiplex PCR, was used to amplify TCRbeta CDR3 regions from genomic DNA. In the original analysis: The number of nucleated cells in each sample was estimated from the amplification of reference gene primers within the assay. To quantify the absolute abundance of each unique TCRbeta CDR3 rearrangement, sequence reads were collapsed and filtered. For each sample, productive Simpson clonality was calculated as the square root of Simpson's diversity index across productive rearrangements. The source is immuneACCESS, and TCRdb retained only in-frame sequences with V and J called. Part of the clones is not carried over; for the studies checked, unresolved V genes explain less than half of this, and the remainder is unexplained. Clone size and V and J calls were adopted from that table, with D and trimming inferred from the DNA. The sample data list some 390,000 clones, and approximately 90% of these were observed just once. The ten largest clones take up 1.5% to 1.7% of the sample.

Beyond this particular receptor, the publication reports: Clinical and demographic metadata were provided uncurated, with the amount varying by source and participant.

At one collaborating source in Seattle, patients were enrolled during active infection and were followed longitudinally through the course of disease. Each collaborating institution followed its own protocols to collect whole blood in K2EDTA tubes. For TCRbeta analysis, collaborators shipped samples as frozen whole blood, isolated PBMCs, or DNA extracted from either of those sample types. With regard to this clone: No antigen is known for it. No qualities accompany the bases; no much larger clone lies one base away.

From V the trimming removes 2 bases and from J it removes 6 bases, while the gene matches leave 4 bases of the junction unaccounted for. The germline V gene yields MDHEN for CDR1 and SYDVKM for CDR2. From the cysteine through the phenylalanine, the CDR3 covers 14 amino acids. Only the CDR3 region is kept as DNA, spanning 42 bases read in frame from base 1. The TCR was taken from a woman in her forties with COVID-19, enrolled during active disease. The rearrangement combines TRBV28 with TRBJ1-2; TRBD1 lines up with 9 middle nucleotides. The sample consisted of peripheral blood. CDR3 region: CASSLHRGRNGYTF. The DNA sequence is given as TGTGCCAGCAGTTTACACAGGGGGCGGAATGGCTACACCTTC.